These 29 T cell receptor beta chains originate from one sample sequenced in a study of T-cell memory formation after mild COVID-19 (dated by TCRdb to the early 2020s). The receptor library was made with 5' RACE. Sequencing used an Illumina NovaSeq 6000. TCRdb's own reprocessing of the public reads used fastp at Q25 and MiXCR and kept productive beta chains. Each entry is one CDR3 protein sequence, shown with its most common DNA and genes. The sample includes about 360,000 distinct CDR3 sequences, with 13% observed a single time. The leading ten clones occupy 20% to 25% of the sample. Source material: PBMCs or a T cell subset sorted from them (not recorded which). Receptors were obtained from a man aged 18 to 29 who had mild COVID-19 (a few samples of this study predate the infection). The sample titles of this study are shuffled in the database, so cell type and time point are left out; the donor was told from shared clones.

This clonotype came up a few times. This chain connects TRBV6-1 to TRBJ2-7, with 9 nucleotides matching TRBD1. CDR3 size: 13 residues. Losses at the gene ends were 6 bases for V and 6 bases for J; bases not matched to a gene: 6. Germline CDR1 is MNHNS and CDR2 is SASEGT. CDR3 region: CASRLQGAAEQYF. The DNA for the CDR3 is TGTGCCAGCAGATTACAGGGGGCGGCCGAGCAGTACTTC.

This clonotype was detected only a few times. This sequence joins TRBV4-1 and TRBJ1-1; D not certain. Germline lookup yields CDR1 MGHRA and CDR2 YSYEKL. This CDR3 has 14 residues. The V and J ends lost 2 bases and 8 bases respectively, with 15 bases between them. The CDR3 DNA reads as TGCGCCAGCAGCCAACATCATCCTTCCATGGAAGCTTTCTTT. Its translation is CASSQHHPSMEAFF.

The V and J genes are TRBV4-2 and TRBJ2-3; D could derive from TRBD1 or TRBD2 (5 bases each). CDR1 and CDR2 from the germline V gene are LGHNA and YNFKEQ. The V gene lost 5 bases and the J gene lost 6 bases, with 15 bases spanning the gap. The CDR3 sequence is 14 residues long. CDR3 sequence reads: CASSGLGDQDTQYF. The CDR3 DNA follows: TGTGCCAGCAGCGGTTTGGGGGACCAGGATACGCAGTATTTT.

This clonotype has a count of ten or more. As DNA, the CDR3 is TGCGCCAGCAGCCAAGAGTACGGGTGGAGTCAGCCCCAGCATTTT. Translating gives CASSQEYGWSQPQHF. V and J are TRBV4-1 and TRBJ1-5; no firm D call. V gave up 0 bases and J gave up 6 bases, with 12 bases separating them. This CDR3 region has 15 residues. From germline, CDR1 is MGHRA and CDR2 YSYEKL.

This clonotype was recorded many times. The CDR3 nucleotides read TGTGCCAGCAGTTTCGTGGTAGGACAGGGACATCAGCCCCAGCATTTT. Its translation is CASSFVVGQGHQPQHF. The chain carries TRBV6-2 or TRBV6-3 and TRBJ1-5, with TRBD1 matching 8 bases. V was clipped by 4 bases and J by 5 bases; unmatched bases: 10. Germline CDR1 and CDR2: MNHEY and SVGEGT. CDR3 length equals 16 residues.

As DNA, the CDR3 is TGTGCCAGCAGTCCCGCAGGGATTAAGAATCAGCCCCAGCATTTT. It translates to CASSPAGIKNQPQHF. J is TRBJ1-5 and V is TRBV27; TRBD1 is a possible D gene (5 bases). The germline CDR1 and CDR2 sequences are MNHEY and SMNVEV (reference sequence). The V end was cut by 5 bases, the J end by 4 bases, with 15 bases between. The CDR3 has 15 residues.

Worth noting for this clonotype: This may arise from a read error, as a much more abundant clone is one base away. Without the conserved terminal phenylalanine or tryptophan, this CDR3 likely stems from a read error. The chain joins TRBV15 to TRBJ1-2, with D possibly being TRBD1 (5 bases). The CDR3 has 15 residues. Germline CDR1 reads LNHNV; CDR2 reads YYDKDF (reference sequence). Trimming shortened V by 5 bases and J by 2 bases, and 15 bases separated the two germline ends. The CDR3 DNA reads as TGTGCCACCAGCGATCCGGACGGGGGGAACTATGGCTACACCCTC. Translation: CATSDPDGGNYGYTL.

This clonotype has more than one count but fewer than ten. The rearrangement uses TRBV11-2 and TRBJ2-2; no clear D gene. CDR1 and CDR2 from the germline V gene are SGHAT and FQNNGV. CDR3 length: 14 residues. V was clipped by 2 bases and J by 1 base, with 5 bases between them. This CDR3 is CASSLQENTGELFF. In DNA, the CDR3 is TGTGCCAGCAGCTTACAGGAGAACACCGGGGAGCTGTTTTTT.

This chain connects TRBV10-3 to TRBJ1-3; D may be TRBD1 (5 bases). Per the germline V gene, CDR1 is ENHRY and CDR2 is SYGVKD. Trimming removed 5 bases at V and 3 bases at J, with 17 bases between. This CDR3 region has 16 residues. In DNA, the CDR3 is TGTGCCATCAGTCCCGAAGACGACGGACATGGAAACACCATATATTTT. The encoded protein is CAISPEDDGHGNTIYF.

In its sample, this clonotype was seen a few times. The rearrangement joins TRBV4-3 to TRBJ2-1, with 10 bases identical to TRBD2. J was trimmed by 3 bases and V by 0 bases; bases with no gene match: 5. Germline CDR1 LGHNA, CDR2 YSLEER. The CDR3 consists of 17 residues. The CDR3 here is CASSQDQVAGGYNEQFF. In DNA, the CDR3 is TGCGCCAGCAGCCAAGATCAAGTAGCGGGGGGCTACAATGAGCAGTTCTTC.

The chain is built from TRBV6-1 and TRBJ1-2, with D possibly being TRBD1 (5 bases). In germline, CDR1 is MNHNS, CDR2 SASEGT. The CDR3 extends over 15 amino acids. Trimming took off 0 bases at V and 3 bases at J, with 11 bases between the two ends. CDR3 DNA sequence: TGTGCCAGCAGTGAAGCGCCGGCGGGGCACTATGGCTACACCTTC. It codes for CASSEAPAGHYGYTF.

The rearrangement uses TRBV7-9 and TRBJ1-3; weak D call: TRBD1 (5 bases). V lost 5 bases, J lost 4 bases, and 12 bases lay in between. Germline V gives CDR1 SEHNR, CDR2 FQNEAQ (reference sequence). The CDR3 contains 14 residues. The CDR3 is CASSPGHSGNTIYF. CDR3 DNA: TGTGCCAGCAGCCCTGGACATTCCGGAAACACCATATATTTT.

In this sample, this clonotype turned up a few times. The chain combines TRBV4-3 with TRBJ2-5; D assignment may be TRBD1 or TRBD2 (6 bases each). V lost 4 bases to trimming and J lost 4 bases, with 16 bases between them. The CDR3 runs 15 residues. Per the germline V gene, CDR1 is LGHNA and CDR2 is YSLEER. CDR3 nucleotide sequence: TGCGCCAGCAGCCCCAAAACCCGGGGGCGAGAGACCCAGTACTTC. Translation: CASSPKTRGRETQYF.

This clonotype was found a few times. This chain connects TRBV12-3 or TRBV12-4 to TRBJ2-3, with 14 positions matching TRBD2. Germline trimming cut 5 bases from V and 0 bases from J; bases unmatched to any gene: 7. The CDR3 sequence is 18 residues long. The chain's CDR3 is CASSLGTSGGDSTDTQYF. As DNA, the CDR3 is TGTGCCAGCAGTCTCGGGACTAGCGGGGGAGATAGCACAGATACGCAGTATTTT.

The rearrangement links TRBV7-2 to TRBJ2-3; no firm D call. Per the germline V gene, CDR1 is SGHTA and CDR2 is FQGNSA. This CDR3 has 14 residues. V shed 2 bases and J shed 0 bases, with 6 bases lying between them. The CDR3 DNA is TGTGCCAGCAGCTTATTTGGAAGCACAGATACGCAGTATTTT. Translation: CASSLFGSTDTQYF.

In this sample, this clonotype turned up once. The gene calls are TRBV6-5 and TRBJ2-1; 13 bases map to TRBD2. In germline, CDR1 is MNHEY, CDR2 SVGAGI. Trimming took 2 bases from V and 1 from J; bases not matched to a gene: 14. The CDR3 loop spans 21 amino acids. The CDR3 here is CASSYGGPGTSGIGSYNEQFF. The CDR3 DNA sequence: TGTGCCAGCAGTTACGGGGGTCCCGGGACTAGCGGGATTGGGTCCTACAATGAGCAGTTCTTC.

The CDR3 protein is CASSQVTGTGLYEQYF. The DNA for the CDR3 is TGTGCCAGCAGCCAAGTAACCGGGACAGGGCTTTACGAGCAGTACTTC. The J gene is TRBJ2-7, the V gene TRBV4-2; 9 positions agree with TRBD1. The germline V gene encodes CDR1 LGHNA and CDR2 YNFKEQ. The CDR3 is made up of 16 amino acids. The V gene end was trimmed by 1 base and the J gene end by 4 bases; junction bases not matched to a gene: 8.

V usage is TRBV6-6 and J usage is TRBJ1-5; 8 bases fit TRBD1. Losses at the gene ends were 5 bases for V and 4 bases for J; bases not matched to a gene: 10. The V gene's germline CDR1 is MNHNY and CDR2 SVGAGI (reference sequence). This CDR3 has 16 residues. The CDR3 DNA sequence: TGTGCCAGCAGTCCAGGGACAGGAAATCTTAATCAGCCCCAGCATTTT. Translated, it gives CASSPGTGNLNQPQHF.

This clonotype was seen a few times. V gene TRBV5-5 combines with J gene TRBJ2-5; unclear D gene. The V and J ends lost 5 bases and 1 base respectively, with 9 bases between them. CDR1 SGHKS and CDR2 YYEKEE come from the germline V gene (reference sequence). The CDR3 has 13 amino acids. The CDR3 sequence is CASRPLSQETQYF. DNA for the CDR3: TGTGCCAGCAGGCCCCTCTCCCAAGAGACCCAGTACTTC.

V is TRBV7-2 and J is TRBJ2-5; a weak D match, TRBD1 (5 bases). The CDR3 runs 13 residues. V was pared by 4 bases and J by 7 bases, with 13 bases between. The germline V gene encodes CDR1 SGHTA and CDR2 FQGNSA. The CDR3 DNA reads TGTGCCAGCAGCTCCCAGGGCGACACGACCCAGTACTTC. It translates to CASSSQGDTTQYF.

The V gene is TRBV2, the J gene TRBJ2-1, with a tentative D call TRBD1 (5 bases). Germline V gene lookup returns CDR1 SNHLY and CDR2 FYNNEI. Trimming took 6 bases from V and 6 from J, leaving 15 bases between them. This CDR3 contains 14 residues. CDR3 nucleotides: TGTGCCAGCAGGGACAAGGTCCTTGGCAATGAGCAGTTCTTC. This sequence encodes CASRDKVLGNEQFF.

This clonotype was counted at least ten times. This sequence joins TRBV28 and TRBJ2-1; D might be TRBD1 or TRBD2, each matching 5 bases. V lost 4 bases and J lost 0, with 16 bases in between. In germline, CDR1 is MDHEN, CDR2 SYDVKM. This CDR3 is built from 17 residues. CDR3 coding DNA: TGTGCCAGCAGTTCCTCCGGGACCAGGCGCTCCTACAATGAGCAGTTCTTC. This sequence encodes CASSSSGTRRSYNEQFF.

This clonotype was seen repeatedly, ten times or more. The chain carries TRBV4-1 and TRBJ2-1; D unclear. The CDR3 spans 13 residues. With 2 bases removed from V and 9 bases from J, the gap between germline ends came to 11 bases. Germline CDR1 and CDR2: MGHRA and YSYEKL. The CDR3 sequence is CASSQSGLPEQFF. The DNA for the CDR3 is TGCGCCAGCAGCCAATCAGGCCTTCCTGAGCAGTTCTTC.

This clonotype was observed a handful of times. The chain has TRBV3-1 and TRBJ2-5; 9 bases agree with TRBD2. Germline-derived CDR1 and CDR2 are LGHDT and YNNKEL (reference sequence). CDR3 size: 16 residues. Trimming took 0 bases from V and 2 from J; bases not matched to a gene: 4. In nucleotides, the CDR3 is TGTGCCAGCAGCCAAGATAGCGGGAGCCATCAAGAGACCCAGTACTTC. It specifies CASSQDSGSHQETQYF.

The V gene is TRBV7-2, the J gene TRBJ1-3; no clear D. The CDR3 loop spans 16 amino acids. Germline V CDR1 and CDR2: SGHTA, FQGNSA. The ends were cut back, 3 bases at V and 0 bases at J, with 12 bases in the middle. CDR3 amino acids: CASSLFLQPSGNTIYF. CDR3 in DNA: TGTGCCAGCAGCTTGTTCCTCCAACCCTCTGGAAACACCATATATTTT.

The chain joins TRBV6-2 or TRBV6-3 to TRBJ1-2; TRBD1 might be the D (5 bases). The CDR3 has 14 residues. Germline CDR1 and CDR2: MNHEY and SVGEGT. Trimming removed 7 bases from V and 3 bases from J, with 15 bases in between. CDR3 nucleotide sequence: TGTGCCAGCACCCCGATGGACATCGACTATGGCTACACCTTC. It specifies CASTPMDIDYGYTF.

V usage is TRBV7-2 and J usage is TRBJ2-5; D ambiguous. This CDR3 comprises 15 residues. Germline CDR1 SGHTA, CDR2 FQGNSA. V was trimmed by 1 base and J by 5 bases, leaving 14 bases between them. CDR3 sequence (DNA): TGTGCCAGCAGCTTAGATTCTAATCCCCTGGAGACCCAGTACTTC. Its translation: CASSLDSNPLETQYF.

This chain uses TRBV12-3 or TRBV12-4 with TRBJ2-7; 8 positions match TRBD1. CDR3 size: 13 residues. The V gene end was trimmed by 5 bases and the J gene end by 3 bases; junction bases not matched to a gene: 3. The CDR3 DNA is TGTGCCAGCAGTACAACAGGGGGCTACGAGCAGTACGTC. Protein sequence: CASSTTGGYEQYV.

This clonotype was counted many times. This chain connects TRBV7-2 to TRBJ2-1; 10 bases are a match to TRBD2. The CDR3 is 16 amino acids. The germline V gene encodes CDR1 SGHTA and CDR2 FQGNSA. The trim removed 5 bases at V and 2 bases at J, leaving 6 bases unmatched. The CDR3 spells CASSTNLAGAYNEQFF. The CDR3 DNA sequence: TGTGCCAGCAGCACCAACCTAGCGGGGGCCTACAATGAGCAGTTCTTC.